There are many counts of the clone carrying this T cell receptor (beta chain). The sample comes from a study of T-cell reconstitution after alpha-beta-depleted transplantation in children. Unique molecular identifiers were built into the TCRbeta library. TCRdb re-derived calls from the PCR reads in MiXCR, one entry per CDR3 protein. The data contain 120,000 to 150,000 distinct CDR3 sequences, roughly 8.8% of them singletons. After removal of 1 base from V and 1 base from J, the junction contained 5 bases not matched to a gene. Germline loops: CDR1 DFQATT, CDR2 SNEGSKA (reference sequence). The CDR3 is 15 residues long.

The clonotype comes from a female patient younger than 10 who had a stem cell transplant for congenital amegakaryocytic thrombocytopenia, so the T cells may come from the graft donor. Specimen: PBMCs, mostly from graft donor cells, collected 180 days after TCRalphabeta/CD19-depleted stem cell transplant. The chain combines TRBV20-1 with TRBJ1-1; 8 positions match TRBD1. This CDR3 reads CSARAPGTGNTEAFF. CDR3 sequence (DNA): TGCAGTGCTAGAGCCCCCGGGACAGGGAACACTGAAGCTTTCTTT.